A selection of T cell receptor beta chains follows, all from one sample in a study of beta chain features in type 1 diabetes. The assay was immunoSEQ multiplex PCR, and TCRdb's table has in-frame clones only and misses some. This table has around 240,000 clones, 15% to 20% appearing once. Sequencing was carried out using naive CD4+ T cells from blood. These TCRs come from a man aged 25 to 40 with type 1 diabetes. CDR3s include the opening cysteine and the closing phenylalanine or tryptophan. The order of the fields is V gene, clone size, CDR3 protein. Size is stated for part of the rows, as once, few or many counts, or as a class when the clone is expanded.

v_gene: TRBV30; abundance: .; CDR3aa: CACMTGVYEQYF
v_gene: TRBV14; abundance: .; CDR3aa: CASSPLAGGYNEQFF
v_gene: TRBV4-3; abundance: .; CDR3aa: CASSHTGLTGELFF
v_gene: TRBV27; abundance: .; CDR3aa: CASSPIRTTEETQYF
v_gene: TRBV5-1; abundance: .; CDR3aa: CASSLDGRSYNEQFF
v_gene: TRBV28; abundance: once; CDR3aa: CASSGTYTEAFF
v_gene: TRBV5-5; abundance: .; CDR3aa: CASSTSFTDTQYF
v_gene: TRBV30; abundance: few; CDR3aa: CAWTLWGFSGNTIYF
v_gene: TRBV5-1; abundance: few; CDR3aa: CASSLTGNNEQFF
v_gene: TRBV20-1; abundance: .; CDR3aa: CSARRWTEEYF
v_gene: TRBV7-9; abundance: .; CDR3aa: CASSLSPAQETQYF
v_gene: TRBV5-6; abundance: .; CDR3aa: CASSYRVRNIQYF
v_gene: TRBV5-6; abundance: few; CDR3aa: CASSKNGGKPEAFF
v_gene: TRBV11-2; abundance: few; CDR3aa: CASSRTGIEQYF
v_gene: TRBV28; abundance: few; CDR3aa: CASSSFLGGETQYF
v_gene: TRBV10-3; abundance: .; CDR3aa: CATIGTVNPYGYTF
v_gene: TRBV25-1; abundance: .; CDR3aa: CASIDRYEAFF
v_gene: TRBV7-6; abundance: few; CDR3aa: CASSSKTRTGSYEQYF
v_gene: TRBV7-2; abundance: few; CDR3aa: CASSSGQGSFGYTF
v_gene: TRBV29-1; abundance: few; CDR3aa: CSAGRLADREQYF
v_gene: TRBV2; abundance: .; CDR3aa: CASRTGRTAVYEQYF
v_gene: TRBV6-1; abundance: .; CDR3aa: CASRRLALAKNIQYF
v_gene: TRBV9; abundance: few; CDR3aa: CASSVQGYNEQFF
v_gene: TRBV13; abundance: .; CDR3aa: CASSSNRAGDEQYF
v_gene: TRBV29-1; abundance: .; CDR3aa: CSANPRTSSETQYF
v_gene: TRBV6-7; abundance: .; CDR3aa: CASRGKGGYSNQPQHF
v_gene: TRBV11-2; abundance: few; CDR3aa: CASSLGPRDYEQYF
v_gene: TRBV7-2; abundance: .; CDR3aa: CASSIDRFGYTF
v_gene: TRBV30; abundance: .; CDR3aa: CAGKDRNHEQYF
v_gene: TRBV2; abundance: .; CDR3aa: CASKETDSYNEQFF
v_gene: TRBV30; abundance: few; CDR3aa: CAWSVQQETQYF
v_gene: TRBV2; abundance: few; CDR3aa: CASSWTSGAQETQYF
v_gene: TRBV25-1; abundance: few; CDR3aa: CASSWYYEQYF
v_gene: TRBV28; abundance: .; CDR3aa: CASIGQGYEQYF
v_gene: TRBV9; abundance: .; CDR3aa: CASSNKGPGANYGYTF
v_gene: TRBV28; abundance: .; CDR3aa: CASTQYYEQYF
v_gene: TRBV29-1; abundance: few; CDR3aa: CSDTRDRVLSYGYTF
v_gene: TRBV30; abundance: .; CDR3aa: CAWSHEQDYNEQFF
v_gene: TRBV2; abundance: few; CDR3aa: CASSSSGRATGELFF
v_gene: TRBV19; abundance: .; CDR3aa: CARNHIQETQYF
v_gene: TRBV29-1; abundance: few; CDR3aa: CSVAVQQGSYEQYF
v_gene: TRBV7-2; abundance: .; CDR3aa: CASSLQPGAVNNEQFF
v_gene: TRBV18; abundance: .; CDR3aa: CASSPLGMSYEQYF
v_gene: TRBV29-1; abundance: .; CDR3aa: CSVVSPNTGNTIYF
v_gene: TRBV7-3; abundance: .; CDR3aa: CASSLQGNTEAFF
v_gene: TRBV29-1; abundance: few; CDR3aa: CSLREGLDEKLFF
v_gene: TRBV18; abundance: .; CDR3aa: CASSPESSGANVLTF
v_gene: TRBV9; abundance: few; CDR3aa: CASSLEGYYSYNEQFF
v_gene: TRBV29-1; abundance: .; CDR3aa: CSVAGQGRNTIYF
v_gene: TRBV28; abundance: .; CDR3aa: CASSQAKAGADTQYF
v_gene: TRBV30; abundance: .; CDR3aa: CAAGGYYNEQFF
v_gene: TRBV9; abundance: .; CDR3aa: CASSVATLASGTDTQYF
v_gene: TRBV9; abundance: few; CDR3aa: CASSLGSTGELFF
v_gene: TRBV7-7; abundance: .; CDR3aa: CASSLESGATEAFF
v_gene: TRBV29-1; abundance: few; CDR3aa: CSVGQGGSYGYTF
v_gene: TRBV18; abundance: .; CDR3aa: CASSLAGTSSEQYF
v_gene: TRBV11-2; abundance: .; CDR3aa: CASSKDYGGTDTQYF